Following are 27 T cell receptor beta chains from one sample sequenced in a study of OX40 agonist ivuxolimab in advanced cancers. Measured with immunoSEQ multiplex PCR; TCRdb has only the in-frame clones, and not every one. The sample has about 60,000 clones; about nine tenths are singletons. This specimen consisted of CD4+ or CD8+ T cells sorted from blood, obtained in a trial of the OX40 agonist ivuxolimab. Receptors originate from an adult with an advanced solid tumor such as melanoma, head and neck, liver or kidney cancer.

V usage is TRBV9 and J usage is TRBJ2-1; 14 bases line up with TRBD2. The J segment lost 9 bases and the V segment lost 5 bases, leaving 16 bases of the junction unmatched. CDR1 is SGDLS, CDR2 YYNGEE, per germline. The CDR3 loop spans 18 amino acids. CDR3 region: CASSPGLAGGILGSEQFF. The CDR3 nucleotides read TGTGCCAGCAGTCCAGGACTAGCGGGAGGTATCCTAGGGAGTGAGCAGTTCTTC.

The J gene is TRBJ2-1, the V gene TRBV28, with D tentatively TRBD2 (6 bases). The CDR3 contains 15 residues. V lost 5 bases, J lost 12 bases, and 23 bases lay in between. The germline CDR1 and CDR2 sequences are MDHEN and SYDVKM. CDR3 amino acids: CASSPGGSGGVGQFF. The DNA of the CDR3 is TGTGCCAGCAGTCCCGGTGGTAGCGGTGGAGTTGGGCAGTTCTTC.

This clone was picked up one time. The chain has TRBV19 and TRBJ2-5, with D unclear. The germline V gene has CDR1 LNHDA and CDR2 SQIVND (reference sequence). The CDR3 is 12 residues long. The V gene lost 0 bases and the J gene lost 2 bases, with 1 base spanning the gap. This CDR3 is CASSIDQETQYF. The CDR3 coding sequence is TGTGCCAGTAGTATAGATCAAGAGACCCAGTACTTC.

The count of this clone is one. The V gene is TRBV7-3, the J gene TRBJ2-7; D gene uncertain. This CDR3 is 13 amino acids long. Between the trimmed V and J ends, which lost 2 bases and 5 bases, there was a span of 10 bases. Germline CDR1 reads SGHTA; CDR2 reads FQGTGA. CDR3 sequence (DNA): TGTGCCAGCAGCTTAGTACCACGGGACGAGCAGTACTTC. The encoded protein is CASSLVPRDEQYF.

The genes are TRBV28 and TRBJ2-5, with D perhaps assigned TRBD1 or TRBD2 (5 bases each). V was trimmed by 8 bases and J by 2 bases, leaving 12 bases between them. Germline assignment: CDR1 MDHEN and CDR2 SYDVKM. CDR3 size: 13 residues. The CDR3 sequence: CASRGPGQETQYF. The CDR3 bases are TGTGCCAGCCGGGGACCGGGGCAAGAGACCCAGTACTTC.

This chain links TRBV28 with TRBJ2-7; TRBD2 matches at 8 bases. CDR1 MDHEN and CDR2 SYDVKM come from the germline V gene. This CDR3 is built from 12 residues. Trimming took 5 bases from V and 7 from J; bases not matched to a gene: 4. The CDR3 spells CASSPPGGEQYF. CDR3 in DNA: TGTGCCAGCAGTCCGCCGGGAGGGGAGCAGTACTTC.

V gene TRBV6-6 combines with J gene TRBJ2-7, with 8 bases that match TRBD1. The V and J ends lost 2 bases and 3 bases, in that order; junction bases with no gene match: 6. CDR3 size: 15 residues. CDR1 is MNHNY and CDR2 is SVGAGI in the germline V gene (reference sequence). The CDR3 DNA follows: TGTGCCAGCAGTTACCCGGACAGGGCAGACTACGAGCAGTACTTC. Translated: CASSYPDRADYEQYF.

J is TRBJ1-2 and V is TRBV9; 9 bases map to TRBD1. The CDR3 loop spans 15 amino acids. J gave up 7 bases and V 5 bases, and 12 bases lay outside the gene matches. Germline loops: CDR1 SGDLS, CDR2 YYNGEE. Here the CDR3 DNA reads TGTGCCAGCAGTCCACAAACCGGGACAGGGTCTGGCTACACCTTC. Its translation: CASSPQTGTGSGYTF.

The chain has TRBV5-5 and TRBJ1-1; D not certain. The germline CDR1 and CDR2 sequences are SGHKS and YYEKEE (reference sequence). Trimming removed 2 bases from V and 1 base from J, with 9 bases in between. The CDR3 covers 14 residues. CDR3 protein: CASSFDSQNTEAFF. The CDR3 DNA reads TGTGCCAGCAGCTTTGATTCTCAGAACACTGAAGCTTTCTTT.

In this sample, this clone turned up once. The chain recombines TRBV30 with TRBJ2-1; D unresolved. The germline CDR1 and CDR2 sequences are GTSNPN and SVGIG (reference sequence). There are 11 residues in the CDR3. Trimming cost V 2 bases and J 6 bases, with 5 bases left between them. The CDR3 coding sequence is TGTGCCTGGAGTAAGACCAATGAGCAGTTCTTC. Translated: CAWSKTNEQFF. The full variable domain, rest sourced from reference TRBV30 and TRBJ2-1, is SQTIHQWPATLVQPVGSPLSLECTVEGTSNPNLYWYRQAAGRGLQLLFYSVGIGQISSEVPQNLSASRPQDRQFILSSKKLLLSDSGFYLCAWSKTNEQFFGPGTRLTVL.

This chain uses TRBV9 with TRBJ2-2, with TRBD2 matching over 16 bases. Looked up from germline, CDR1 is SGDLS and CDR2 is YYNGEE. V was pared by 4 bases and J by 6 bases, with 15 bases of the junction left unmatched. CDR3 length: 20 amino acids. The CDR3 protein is CASSLRPGTSGRAEAGELFF. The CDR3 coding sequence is TGTGCCAGCAGCCTTCGTCCTGGGACTAGCGGGAGGGCGGAGGCCGGGGAGCTGTTTTTT. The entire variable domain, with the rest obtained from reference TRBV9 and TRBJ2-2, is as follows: DSGVTQTPKHLITATGQRVTLRCSPRSGDLSVYWYQQSLDQGLQFLIQYYNGEERAKGNILERFSAQQFPDLHSELNLSSLELGDSALYFCASSLRPGTSGRAEAGELFFGEGSRLTVL.

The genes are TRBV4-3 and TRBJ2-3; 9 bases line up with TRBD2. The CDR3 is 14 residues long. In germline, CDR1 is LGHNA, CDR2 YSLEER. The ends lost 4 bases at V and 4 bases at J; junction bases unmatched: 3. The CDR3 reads CASSREREADTQYF. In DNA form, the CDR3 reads TGCGCCAGCAGCCGTGAGCGGGAGGCAGATACGCAGTATTTT.

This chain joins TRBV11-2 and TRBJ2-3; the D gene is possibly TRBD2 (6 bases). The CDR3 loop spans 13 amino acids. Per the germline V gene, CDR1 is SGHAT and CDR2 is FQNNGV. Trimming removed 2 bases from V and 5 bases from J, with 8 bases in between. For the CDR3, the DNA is TGTGCCAGCAGCTTATGGGGGGTAGATACGCAGTATTTT. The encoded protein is CASSLWGVDTQYF.

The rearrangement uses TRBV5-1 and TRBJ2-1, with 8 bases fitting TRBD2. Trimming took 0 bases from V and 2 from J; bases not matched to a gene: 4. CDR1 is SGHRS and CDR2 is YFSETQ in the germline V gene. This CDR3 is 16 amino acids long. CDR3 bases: TGCGCCAGCAGCTTGGAGGCAGCGGGGGCCTACAATGAGCAGTTCTTC. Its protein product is CASSLEAAGAYNEQFF. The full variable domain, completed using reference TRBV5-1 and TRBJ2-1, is KAGVTQTPRYLIKTRGQQVTLSCSPISGHRSVSWYQQTPGQGLQFLFEYFSETQRNKGNFPGRFSGRQFSNSRSEMNVSTLELGDSALYLCASSLEAAGAYNEQFFGPGTRLTVL.

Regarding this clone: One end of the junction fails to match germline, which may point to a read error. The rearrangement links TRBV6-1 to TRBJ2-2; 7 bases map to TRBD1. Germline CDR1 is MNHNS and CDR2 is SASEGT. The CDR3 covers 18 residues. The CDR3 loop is CASREDKFDRAGTGELFF. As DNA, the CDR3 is TGTGCCAGCAGAGAAGATAAATTCGACAGGGCCGGGACCGGGGAGCTGTTTTTT.

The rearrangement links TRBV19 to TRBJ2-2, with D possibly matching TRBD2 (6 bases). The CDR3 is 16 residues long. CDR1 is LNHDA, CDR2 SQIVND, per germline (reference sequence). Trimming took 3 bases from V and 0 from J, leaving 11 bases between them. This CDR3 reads CASSILGGANTGELFF. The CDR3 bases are TGTGCCAGTAGTATTTTGGGCGGGGCGAACACCGGGGAGCTGTTTTTT.

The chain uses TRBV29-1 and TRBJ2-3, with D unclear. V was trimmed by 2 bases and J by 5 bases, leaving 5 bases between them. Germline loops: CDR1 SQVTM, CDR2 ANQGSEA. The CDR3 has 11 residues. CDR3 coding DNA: TGCAGCGTTGAATATGGAGATACGCAGTATTTT. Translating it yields CSVEYGDTQYF.

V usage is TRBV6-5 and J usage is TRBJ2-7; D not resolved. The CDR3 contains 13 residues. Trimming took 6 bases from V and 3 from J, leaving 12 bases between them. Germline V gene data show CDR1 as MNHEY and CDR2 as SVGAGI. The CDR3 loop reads CASSRTEHYEQYF. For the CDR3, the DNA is TGTGCCAGCAGCCGGACGGAACACTACGAGCAGTACTTC.

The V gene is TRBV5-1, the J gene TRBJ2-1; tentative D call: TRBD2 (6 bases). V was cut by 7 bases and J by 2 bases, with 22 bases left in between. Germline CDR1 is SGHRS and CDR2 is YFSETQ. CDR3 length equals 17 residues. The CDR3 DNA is TGCGCCAGCGTAACGTCACCGTCTGTAGCGGCCTACAATGAGCAGTTCTTC. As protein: CASVTSPSVAAYNEQFF.

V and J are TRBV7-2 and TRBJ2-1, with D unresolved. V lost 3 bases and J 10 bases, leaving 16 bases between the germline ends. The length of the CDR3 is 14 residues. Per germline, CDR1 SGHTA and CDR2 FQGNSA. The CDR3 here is CASSFSGQDQEQFF. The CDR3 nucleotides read TGTGCCAGCAGCTTTAGTGGTCAGGATCAGGAGCAGTTCTTC.

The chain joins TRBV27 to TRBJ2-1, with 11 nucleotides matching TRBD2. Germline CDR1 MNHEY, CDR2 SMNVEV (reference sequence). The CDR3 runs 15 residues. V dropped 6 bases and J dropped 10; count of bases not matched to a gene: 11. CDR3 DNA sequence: TGTGCCAGCAGCTTTGGGACTAGCGGACTGGGCGAGCAGTTCTTC. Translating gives CASSFGTSGLGEQFF.

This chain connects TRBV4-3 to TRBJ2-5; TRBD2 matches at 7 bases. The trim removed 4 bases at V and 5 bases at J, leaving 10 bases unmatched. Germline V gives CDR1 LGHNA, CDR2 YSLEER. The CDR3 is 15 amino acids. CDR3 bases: TGCGCCAGCAGCCTACGGGCGGGAGTCGATGAGACCCAGTACTTC. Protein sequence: CASSLRAGVDETQYF.

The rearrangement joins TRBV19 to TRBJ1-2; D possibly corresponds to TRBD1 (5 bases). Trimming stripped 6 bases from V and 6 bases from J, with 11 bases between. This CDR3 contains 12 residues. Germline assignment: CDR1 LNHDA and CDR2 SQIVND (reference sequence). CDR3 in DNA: TGTGCCAGTAGCGATCGAGGGGATGGCTACACCTTC. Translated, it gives CASSDRGDGYTF.

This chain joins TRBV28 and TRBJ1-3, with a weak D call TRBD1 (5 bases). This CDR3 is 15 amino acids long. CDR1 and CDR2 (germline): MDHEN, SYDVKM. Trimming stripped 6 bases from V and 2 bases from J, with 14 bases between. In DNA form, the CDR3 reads TGTGCCAGCAGGCCTACGGGGGGAGCTGGAAACACCATATATTTT. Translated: CASRPTGGAGNTIYF.

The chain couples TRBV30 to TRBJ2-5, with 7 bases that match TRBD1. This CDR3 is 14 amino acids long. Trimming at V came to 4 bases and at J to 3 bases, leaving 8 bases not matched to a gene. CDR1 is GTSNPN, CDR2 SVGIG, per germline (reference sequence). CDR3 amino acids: CAWNPDRVEETQYF. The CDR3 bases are TGTGCCTGGAATCCTGACAGGGTAGAAGAGACCCAGTACTTC.

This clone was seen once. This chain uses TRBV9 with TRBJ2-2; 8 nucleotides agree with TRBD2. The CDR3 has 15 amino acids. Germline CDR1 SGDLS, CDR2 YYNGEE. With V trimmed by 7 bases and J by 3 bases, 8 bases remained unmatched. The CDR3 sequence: CASGLPGLDTGELFF. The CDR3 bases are TGTGCCAGCGGGCTCCCGGGACTAGACACCGGGGAGCTGTTTTTT.

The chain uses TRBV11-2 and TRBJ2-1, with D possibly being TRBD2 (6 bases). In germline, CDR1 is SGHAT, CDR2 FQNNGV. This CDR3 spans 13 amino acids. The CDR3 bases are TGTGCAGCGGGCGGAGGGCTCTACAATGAGCAGTTCTTC. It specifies CAAGGGLYNEQFF.